The 19 T cell receptor beta chains below all came from one sample that was sequenced in a study of naive and memory T cell subsets. Two oligonucleotides, mixed equimolar, formed the beta constant-region primer covering TRBC1 and TRBC2. The ligated cDNA underwent four PCR rounds using SP2 and nested alpha and beta constant-region primers. TCRdb fed the UMI-ligation and nested PCR reads into MiXCR, producing one record per CDR3 protein. Found here are some 82,000 distinct CDR3 sequences, 8% to 9.5% of them singletons; the top ten hold 1.2%. The sequenced sample consisted of naive CD8+ T cells from blood. These receptors were taken from a human donor in good health.

The V call is TRBV18, the J call TRBJ2-7, with D perhaps TRBD1 (5 bases). Germline V gene lookup returns CDR1 KGHSH and CDR2 LQKENI. Trimming took off 8 bases at V and 3 bases at J, with 17 bases between the two ends. The CDR3 runs 14 residues. The CDR3 coding sequence is TGTGCCAGCCCACTGGGCAGGGCGGACTACGAGCAGTACTTC. Translated, it gives CASPLGRADYEQYF.

Concerning this clonotype itself: A much larger clone lies a single base off, so this may be a read error. CDR3 region: CSVPRTGVAYGYTF. The CDR3 DNA reads TGCAGCGTTCCGCGGACAGGGGTAGCCTATGGCTACACCTTC. The chain couples TRBV29-1 to TRBJ1-2; 9 bases agree with TRBD1. This CDR3 has 14 residues. Germline CDR1 reads SQVTM; CDR2 reads ANQGSEA. The V segment lost 5 bases and the J segment 4 bases; nucleotides outside the gene matches: 8.

This clonotype was counted at least ten times. The chain employs TRBV27 and TRBJ1-5; 7 nucleotides line up with TRBD1. Germline V gene data show CDR1 as MNHEY and CDR2 as SMNVEV (reference sequence). Unmatched junction bases numbered 12, after V lost 8 bases and J lost 5 bases. There are 15 residues in the CDR3. CDR3 DNA: TGTGCCAGCCGAACTCAGGGGGTTTTCGATCAGCCCCAGCATTTT. It is translated as CASRTQGVFDQPQHF.

The chain has TRBV4-1 and TRBJ2-2; 7 bases agree with TRBD2. CDR3 length: 16 residues. CDR1 is MGHRA and CDR2 is YSYEKL in the germline V gene. The ends lost 0 bases at V and 5 bases at J; junction bases unmatched: 6. The CDR3 spells CASSQDRLAVTGELFF. CDR3 DNA: TGCGCCAGCAGCCAAGATCGCCTAGCGGTAACCGGGGAGCTGTTTTTT.

This clonotype was observed at least ten times. This sequence joins TRBV7-9 and TRBJ2-7, with 11 bases matching TRBD2. The CDR3 has 15 residues. V lost 5 bases to trimming and J lost 0 bases; unmatched junction nucleotides: 3. Germline V gene data show CDR1 as SEHNR and CDR2 as FQNEAQ (reference sequence). The CDR3 is CASSPGLAGSYEQYF. The CDR3, as DNA: TGTGCCAGCAGCCCAGGACTAGCGGGCTCCTACGAGCAGTACTTC.

This clonotype was seen a few times. The V call is TRBV9, the J call TRBJ2-1; D possibly corresponds to TRBD2 (6 bases). The germline gives CDR1 SGDLS, CDR2 YYNGEE. The V gene lost 2 bases and the J gene lost 0 bases, with 6 bases spanning the gap. This CDR3 contains 14 residues. The CDR3 DNA reads as TGTGCCAGCAGCGTCGGGAGCTCCTACAATGAGCAGTTCTTC. As protein: CASSVGSSYNEQFF.

This clonotype was counted between two and nine times. The V gene is TRBV20-1, the J gene TRBJ2-1; unclear D gene. Germline V CDR1 and CDR2: DFQATT, SNEGSKA (reference sequence). The CDR3 spans 9 residues. V lost 3 bases, J lost 9 bases, and 3 bases lay in between. The CDR3 loop is CSASGEQFF. The CDR3 DNA follows: TGCAGTGCTAGCGGTGAGCAGTTCTTC.

The V and J genes are TRBV6-2 or TRBV6-3 and TRBJ2-1, with 9 positions matching TRBD1. The CDR3 extends over 13 amino acids. Germline V gives CDR1 MNHEY, CDR2 SVGEGT. The ends lost 4 bases at V and 7 bases at J; junction bases unmatched: 2. CDR3 amino acids: CASSSGTGNEQFF. In DNA form, the CDR3 reads TGTGCCAGCAGTTCCGGGACAGGGAATGAGCAGTTCTTC.

Ten or more counts support this clonotype. The chain combines TRBV3-1 with TRBJ2-1, with D hard to call. V was pared by 0 bases and J by 4 bases, with 7 bases between. This CDR3 spans 14 amino acids. Germline CDR1 LGHDT, CDR2 YNNKEL (reference sequence). The CDR3: CASSQDGKYNEQFF. The DNA of the CDR3 is TGTGCCAGCAGCCAAGATGGAAAGTACAATGAGCAGTTCTTC.

In this sample, this clonotype turned up many times. This chain links TRBV29-1 with TRBJ2-5; D gene ambiguous. Trimming took off 7 bases at V and 4 bases at J, with 10 bases between the two ends. The CDR3 covers 11 residues. Germline V gives CDR1 SQVTM, CDR2 ANQGSEA. The DNA of the CDR3 is TGCAGCGGCGTAATCGCAGAGACCCAGTACTTC. As protein: CSGVIAETQYF.

This clonotype has a handful of counts. The genes are TRBV20-1 and TRBJ1-2; the match to TRBD1 covers 8 bases. The germline V gene encodes CDR1 DFQATT and CDR2 SNEGSKA (reference sequence). The CDR3 covers 13 residues. J was trimmed by 3 bases and V by 6 bases; bases with no gene match: 6. CDR3 sequence reads: CSARTGTYYGYTF. The CDR3 coding sequence is TGCAGTGCCAGGACAGGGACGTACTATGGCTACACCTTC.

This clonotype was detected ten times or more. The chain carries TRBV7-6 and TRBJ2-1, with 8 bases identical to TRBD2. The CDR3 extends over 14 amino acids. V trimming: 3 bases; J trimming: 5 bases; junction bases outside the gene matches: 3. The germline V gene has CDR1 SGHVS and CDR2 FNYEAQ. CDR3 region: CASSLREAHNEQFF. CDR3 DNA: TGTGCCAGCAGCTTGCGGGAGGCACACAATGAGCAGTTCTTC.

This clonotype appeared a single time. This sequence joins TRBV2 and TRBJ2-2; a possible D gene is TRBD1 (5 bases). V was cut by 0 bases and J by 3 bases, with 11 bases left in between. The CDR3 totals 16 residues. CDR1 and CDR2 (germline): SNHLY, FYNNEI. This chain's CDR3 is CASSEAYRSDTGELFF. The CDR3 bases are TGTGCCAGCAGTGAAGCTTACAGGTCAGACACCGGGGAGCTGTTTTTT.

V gene TRBV6-1 combines with J gene TRBJ1-5; D call uncertain. V was clipped by 7 bases and J by 0 bases, with 7 bases between them. CDR1 is MNHNS and CDR2 is SASEGT in the germline V gene. The CDR3 runs to 13 residues. Here the CDR3 DNA reads TGTGCCAGCATATCAGATAGCAATCAGCCCCAGCATTTT. The encoded protein is CASISDSNQPQHF.

This clonotype was counted between two and nine times. V is TRBV3-1 and J is TRBJ2-7, with 7 bases identical to TRBD2. The V gene end was trimmed by 1 base and the J gene end by 2 bases; junction bases not matched to a gene: 11. Germline CDR1 reads LGHDT; CDR2 reads YNNKEL (reference sequence). The length of the CDR3 is 17 residues. DNA of the CDR3: TGTGCCAGCAGCCAAGGATCCCTTTGGGAGGGCGCCTACGAGCAGTACTTC. Its protein product is CASSQGSLWEGAYEQYF.

This clonotype has only a few counts. The chain couples TRBV6-5 to TRBJ2-3; tentative D call: TRBD2 (7 bases). Trimming cost V 0 bases and J 7 bases, with 14 bases left between them. The CDR3 extends over 15 amino acids. CDR1 and CDR2 (germline): MNHEY, SVGAGI. This chain's CDR3 is CASSYSQGSGHTQYF. CDR3 coding DNA: TGTGCCAGCAGTTACTCACAGGGTAGCGGGCATACGCAGTATTTT.

This chain links TRBV29-1 with TRBJ2-1; D not resolved. V was pared by 1 base and J by 5 bases, with 6 bases between. Germline CDR1 is SQVTM and CDR2 is ANQGSEA. CDR3 length: 12 residues. The CDR3 sequence: CSVEGWDNEQFF. CDR3 DNA: TGCAGCGTTGAAGGTTGGGACAATGAGCAGTTCTTC.

The chain has TRBV7-6 and TRBJ2-3, with 7 nucleotides matching TRBD2. This CDR3 contains 14 residues. The ends lost 4 bases at V and 4 bases at J; junction bases unmatched: 5. Germline V lookup: CDR1 SGHVS, CDR2 FNYEAQ. DNA for the CDR3: TGTGCCAGCAGCTCAGGGAGGGTTGCAGATACGCAGTATTTT. It specifies CASSSGRVADTQYF.

The CDR3 coding sequence is TGTGCCAGCAGCTTGAGGACAGGCCCCTACGAGCAGTACTTC. This translates into CASSLRTGPYEQYF. This sequence joins TRBV11-2 and TRBJ2-7; 7 bases agree with TRBD1. Germline CDR1 and CDR2: SGHAT and FQNNGV. This CDR3 is built from 14 residues. The trim removed 3 bases at V and 2 bases at J, leaving 4 bases unmatched.